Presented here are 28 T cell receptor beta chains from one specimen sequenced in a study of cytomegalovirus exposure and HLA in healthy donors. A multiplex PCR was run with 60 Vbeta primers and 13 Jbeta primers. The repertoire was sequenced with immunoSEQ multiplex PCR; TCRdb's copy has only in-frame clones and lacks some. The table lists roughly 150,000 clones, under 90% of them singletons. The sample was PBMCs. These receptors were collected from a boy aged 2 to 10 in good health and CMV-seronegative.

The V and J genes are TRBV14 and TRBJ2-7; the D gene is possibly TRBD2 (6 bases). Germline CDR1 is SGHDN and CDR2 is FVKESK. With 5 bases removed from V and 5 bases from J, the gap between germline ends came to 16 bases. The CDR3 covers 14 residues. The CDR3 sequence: CASSNRDFPHEQYF. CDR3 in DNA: TGTGCCAGCAGCAACCGGGACTTCCCCCACGAGCAGTACTTC.

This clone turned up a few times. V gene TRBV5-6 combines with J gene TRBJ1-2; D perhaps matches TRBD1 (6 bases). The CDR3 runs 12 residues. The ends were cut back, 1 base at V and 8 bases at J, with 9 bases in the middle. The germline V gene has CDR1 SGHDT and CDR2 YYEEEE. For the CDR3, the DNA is TGTGCCAGCAGCTTGTGGGGGCAGGGCTACACCTTC. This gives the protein CASSLWGQGYTF.

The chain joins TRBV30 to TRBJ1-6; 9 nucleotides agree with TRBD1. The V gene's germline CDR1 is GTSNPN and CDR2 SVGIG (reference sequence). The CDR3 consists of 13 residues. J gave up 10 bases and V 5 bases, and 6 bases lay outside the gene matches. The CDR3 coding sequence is TGTGCCTGGGGTGGGGACAGGGACTCACCCCTCCACTTT. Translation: CAWGGDRDSPLHF.

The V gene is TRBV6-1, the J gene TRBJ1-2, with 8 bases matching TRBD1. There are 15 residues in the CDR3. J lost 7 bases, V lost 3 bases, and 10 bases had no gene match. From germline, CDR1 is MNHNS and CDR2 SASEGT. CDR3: CASSEMGRTGLGYTF. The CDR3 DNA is TGTGCCAGCAGTGAGATGGGCCGGACAGGGCTTGGCTACACCTTC.

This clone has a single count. CDR3 region: CASSFTGNEQYF. CDR3 sequence (DNA): TGTGCCAGCAGCTTCACAGGGAACGAGCAGTACTTC. V is TRBV5-6 and J is TRBJ2-7; D perhaps matches TRBD1 (6 bases). V was clipped by 2 bases and J by 5 bases, with 8 bases between them. CDR1 is SGHDT, CDR2 YYEEEE, per germline. The CDR3 contains 12 residues.

DNA for the CDR3: TGTGCCAGCAGCTACGACAGGGGGCAGGTGCAGTACTTC. Protein: CASSYDRGQVQYF. The V gene is TRBV5-4, the J gene TRBJ2-7, with TRBD1 matching over 10 bases. Germline V gene lookup returns CDR1 SGHNT and CDR2 YYREEE (reference sequence). V trimming: 3 bases; J trimming: 9 bases; junction bases outside the gene matches: 6. This CDR3 contains 13 residues.

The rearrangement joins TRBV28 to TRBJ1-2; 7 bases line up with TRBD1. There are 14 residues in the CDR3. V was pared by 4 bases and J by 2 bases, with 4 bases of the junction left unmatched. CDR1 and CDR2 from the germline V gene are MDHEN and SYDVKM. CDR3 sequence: CASSSQGMNYGYTF. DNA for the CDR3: TGTGCCAGCAGTTCACAGGGGATGAACTATGGCTACACCTTC.

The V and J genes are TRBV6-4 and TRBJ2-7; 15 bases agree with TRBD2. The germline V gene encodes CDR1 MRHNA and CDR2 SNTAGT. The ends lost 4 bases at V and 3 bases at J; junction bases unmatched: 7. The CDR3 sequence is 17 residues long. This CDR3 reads CASSVWTSGRVYYEQYF. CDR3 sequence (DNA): TGTGCCAGCAGTGTTTGGACTAGCGGGAGGGTCTACTACGAGCAGTACTTC.

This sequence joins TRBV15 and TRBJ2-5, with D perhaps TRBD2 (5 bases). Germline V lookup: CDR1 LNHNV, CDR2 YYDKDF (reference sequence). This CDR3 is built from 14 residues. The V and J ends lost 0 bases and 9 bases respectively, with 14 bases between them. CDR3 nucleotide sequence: TGTGCCACCAGCAGAGATCTAGCCTATCCCGCCCAGTACTTC. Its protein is CATSRDLAYPAQYF.

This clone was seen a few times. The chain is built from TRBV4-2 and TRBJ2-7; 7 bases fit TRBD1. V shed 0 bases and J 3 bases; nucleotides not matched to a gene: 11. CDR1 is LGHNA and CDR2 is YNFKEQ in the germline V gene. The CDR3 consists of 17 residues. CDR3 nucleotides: TGTGCCAGCAGCCAAGAGTTCGCCGGGACAGTAGTCTACGAGCAGTACTTC. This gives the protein CASSQEFAGTVVYEQYF.

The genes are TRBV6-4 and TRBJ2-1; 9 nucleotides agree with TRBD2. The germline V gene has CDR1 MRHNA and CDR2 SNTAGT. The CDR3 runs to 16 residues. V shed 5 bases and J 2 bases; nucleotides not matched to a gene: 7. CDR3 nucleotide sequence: TGTGCCAGCAGTTTTTATAGCGGGGGCACCTACAATGAGCAGTTCTTC. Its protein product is CASSFYSGGTYNEQFF.

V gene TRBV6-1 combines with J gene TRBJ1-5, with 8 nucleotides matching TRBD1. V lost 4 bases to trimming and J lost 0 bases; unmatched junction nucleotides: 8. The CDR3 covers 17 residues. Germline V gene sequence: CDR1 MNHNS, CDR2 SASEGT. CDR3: CASSGLDREYSNQPQHF. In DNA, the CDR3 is TGTGCCAGCAGTGGCTTGGACAGGGAGTATAGCAATCAGCCCCAGCATTTT.

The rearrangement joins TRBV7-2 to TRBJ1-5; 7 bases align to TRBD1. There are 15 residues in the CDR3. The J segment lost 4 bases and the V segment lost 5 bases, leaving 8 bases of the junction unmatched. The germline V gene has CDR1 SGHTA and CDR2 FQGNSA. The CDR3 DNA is TGTGCCAGCAGCCCGAGGACAGGCGGAAATCAGCCCCAGCATTTT. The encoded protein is CASSPRTGGNQPQHF.

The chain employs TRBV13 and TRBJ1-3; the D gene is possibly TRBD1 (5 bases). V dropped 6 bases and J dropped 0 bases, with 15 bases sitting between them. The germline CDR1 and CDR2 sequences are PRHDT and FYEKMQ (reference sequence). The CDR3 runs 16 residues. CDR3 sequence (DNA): TGTGCCAGCAGACCCGCCGGGGGGGACTCTGGAAACACCATATATTTT. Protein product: CASRPAGGDSGNTIYF.

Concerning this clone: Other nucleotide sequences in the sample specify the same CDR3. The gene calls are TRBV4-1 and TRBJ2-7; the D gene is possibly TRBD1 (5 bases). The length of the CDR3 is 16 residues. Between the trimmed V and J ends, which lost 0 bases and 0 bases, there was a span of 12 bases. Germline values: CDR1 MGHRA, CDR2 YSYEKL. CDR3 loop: CASSQDGTDSSYEQYF. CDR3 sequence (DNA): TGCGCCAGCAGCCAAGACGGTACAGACAGCTCCTACGAGCAGTACTTC.

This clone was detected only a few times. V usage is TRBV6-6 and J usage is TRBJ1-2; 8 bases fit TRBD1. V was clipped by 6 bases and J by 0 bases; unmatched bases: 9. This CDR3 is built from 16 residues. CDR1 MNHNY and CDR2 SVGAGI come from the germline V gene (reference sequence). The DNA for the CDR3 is TGTGCCAGCAGCGTGATGACAGGGGAACCTAACTATGGCTACACCTTC. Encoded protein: CASSVMTGEPNYGYTF.

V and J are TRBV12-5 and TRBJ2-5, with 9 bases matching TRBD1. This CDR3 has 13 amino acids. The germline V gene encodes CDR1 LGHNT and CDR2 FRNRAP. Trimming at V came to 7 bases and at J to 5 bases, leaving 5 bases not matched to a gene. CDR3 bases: TGTGCTAGTGACCCCGACAGGGGGGAGACCCAGTACTTC. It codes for CASDPDRGETQYF. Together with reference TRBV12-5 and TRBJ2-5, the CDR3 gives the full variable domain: DARVTQTPRHKVTEMGQEVTMRCQPILGHNTVFWYRQTMMQGLELLAYFRNRAPLDDSGMPKDRFSAEMPDATLATLKIQPSEPRDSAVYFCASDPDRGETQYFGPGTRLLVL.

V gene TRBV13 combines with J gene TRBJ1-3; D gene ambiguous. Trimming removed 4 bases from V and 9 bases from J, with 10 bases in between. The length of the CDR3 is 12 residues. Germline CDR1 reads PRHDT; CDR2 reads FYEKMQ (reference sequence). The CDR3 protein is CASSSSSRTIYF. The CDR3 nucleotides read TGTGCCAGCAGCTCCTCCTCTCGCACCATATATTTT.

CDR3 DNA: TGTGCCAGCAGCTTACATCAAGAGACCCAGTACTTC. It specifies CASSLHQETQYF. The chain couples TRBV7-6 to TRBJ2-5; D is uncertain. The CDR3 totals 12 residues. Germline-derived CDR1 and CDR2 are SGHVS and FNYEAQ. The ends were cut back, 2 bases at V and 2 bases at J, with 3 bases in the middle.

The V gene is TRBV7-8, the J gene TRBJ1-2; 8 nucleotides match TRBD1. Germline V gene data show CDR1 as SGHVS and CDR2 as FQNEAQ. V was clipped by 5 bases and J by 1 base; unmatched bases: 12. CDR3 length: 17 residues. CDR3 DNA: TGTGCCAGCAGCCCTCGACCCGGGACAGGTTATAACTATGGCTACACCTTC. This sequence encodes CASSPRPGTGYNYGYTF. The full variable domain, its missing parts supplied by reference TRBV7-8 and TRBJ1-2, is GAGVSQSPRYKVAKRGQDVALRCDPISGHVSLFWYQQALGQGPEFLTYFQNEAQLDKSGLPSDRFFAERPEGSVSTLKIQRTQQEDSAVYLCASSPRPGTGYNYGYTFGSGTRLTVV.

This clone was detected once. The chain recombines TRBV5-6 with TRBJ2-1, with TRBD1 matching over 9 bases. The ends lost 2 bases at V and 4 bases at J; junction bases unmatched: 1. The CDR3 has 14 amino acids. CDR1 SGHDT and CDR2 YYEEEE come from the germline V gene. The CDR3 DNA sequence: TGTGCCAGCAGCTTTGGGACAGGGTACAATGAGCAGTTCTTC. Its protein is CASSFGTGYNEQFF.

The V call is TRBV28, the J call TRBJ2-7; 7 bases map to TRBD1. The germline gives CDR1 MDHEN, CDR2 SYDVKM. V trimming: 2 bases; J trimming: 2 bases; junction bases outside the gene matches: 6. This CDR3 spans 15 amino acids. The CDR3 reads CASSLHGDSTYEQYF. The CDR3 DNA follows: TGTGCCAGCAGTTTACATGGGGACAGTACCTACGAGCAGTACTTC.

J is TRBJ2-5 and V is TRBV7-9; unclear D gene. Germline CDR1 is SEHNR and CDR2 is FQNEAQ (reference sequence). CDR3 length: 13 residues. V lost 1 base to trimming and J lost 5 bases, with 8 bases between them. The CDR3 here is CASSLGLRETQYF. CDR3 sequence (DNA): TGTGCCAGCAGCTTAGGACTCCGTGAGACCCAGTACTTC. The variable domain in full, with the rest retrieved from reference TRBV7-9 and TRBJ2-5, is DTGVSQNPRHKITKRGQNVTFRCDPISEHNRLYWYRQTLGQGPEFLTYFQNEAQLEKSRLLSDRFSAERPKGSFSTLEIQRTEQGDSAMYLCASSLGLRETQYFGPGTRLLVL.

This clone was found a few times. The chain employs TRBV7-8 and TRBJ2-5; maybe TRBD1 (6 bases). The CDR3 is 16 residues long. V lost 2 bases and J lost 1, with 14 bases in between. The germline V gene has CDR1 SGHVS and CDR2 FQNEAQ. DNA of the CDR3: TGTGCCAGCAGCTTAACCCAAGACAGGAGCCAAGAGACCCAGTACTTC. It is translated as CASSLTQDRSQETQYF.

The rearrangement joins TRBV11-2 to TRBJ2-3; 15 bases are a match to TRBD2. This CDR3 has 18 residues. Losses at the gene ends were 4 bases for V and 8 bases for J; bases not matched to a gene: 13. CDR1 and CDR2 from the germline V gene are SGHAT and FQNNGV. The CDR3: CASSWRTSGRASPGTQYF. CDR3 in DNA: TGTGCCAGCAGCTGGAGGACTAGCGGGAGGGCCAGCCCGGGTACGCAGTATTTT.

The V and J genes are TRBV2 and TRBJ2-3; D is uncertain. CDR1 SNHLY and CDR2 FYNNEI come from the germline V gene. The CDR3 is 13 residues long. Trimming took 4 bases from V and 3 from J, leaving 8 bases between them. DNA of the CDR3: TGTGCCAGCAGTGTCCGGGTAACAGATACGCAGTATTTT. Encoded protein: CASSVRVTDTQYF.

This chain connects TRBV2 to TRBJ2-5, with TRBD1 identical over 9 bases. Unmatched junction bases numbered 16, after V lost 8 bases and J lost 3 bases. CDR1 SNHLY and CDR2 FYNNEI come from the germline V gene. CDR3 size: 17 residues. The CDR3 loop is CASQLVETGTGKETQYF. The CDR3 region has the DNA TGTGCCAGCCAATTAGTGGAGACCGGGACAGGGAAAGAGACCCAGTACTTC. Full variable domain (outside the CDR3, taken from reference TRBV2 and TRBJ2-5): EPEVTQTPSHQVTQMGQEVILRCVPISNHLYFYWYRQILGQKVEFLVSFYNNEISEKSEIFDDQFSVERPDGSNFTLKIRSTKLEDSAMYFCASQLVETGTGKETQYFGPGTRLLVL.

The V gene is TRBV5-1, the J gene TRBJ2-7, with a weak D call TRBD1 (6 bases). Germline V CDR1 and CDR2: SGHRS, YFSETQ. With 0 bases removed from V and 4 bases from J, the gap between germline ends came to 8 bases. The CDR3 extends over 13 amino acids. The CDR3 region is CASSLGQEYEQYF. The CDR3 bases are TGCGCCAGCAGCTTGGGACAGGAATACGAGCAGTACTTC.